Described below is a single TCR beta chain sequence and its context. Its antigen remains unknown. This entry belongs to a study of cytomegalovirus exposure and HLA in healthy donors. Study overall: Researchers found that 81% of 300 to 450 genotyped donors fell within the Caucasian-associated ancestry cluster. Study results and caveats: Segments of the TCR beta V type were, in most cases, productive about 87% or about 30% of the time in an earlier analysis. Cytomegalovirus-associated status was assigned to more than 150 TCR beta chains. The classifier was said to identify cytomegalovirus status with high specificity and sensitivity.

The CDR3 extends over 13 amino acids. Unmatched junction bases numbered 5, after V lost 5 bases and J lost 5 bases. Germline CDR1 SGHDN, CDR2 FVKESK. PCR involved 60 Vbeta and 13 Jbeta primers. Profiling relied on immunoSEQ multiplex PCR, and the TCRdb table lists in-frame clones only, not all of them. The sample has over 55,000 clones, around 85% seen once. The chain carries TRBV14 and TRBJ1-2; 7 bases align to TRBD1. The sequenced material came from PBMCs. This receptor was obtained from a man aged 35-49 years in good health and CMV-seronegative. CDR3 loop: CASSDRDRYGYTF. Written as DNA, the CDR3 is TGTGCCAGCAGCGACCGGGACAGATATGGCTACACCTTC.